The 18 T cell receptor beta chains below all came from one sample that was sequenced in a study of CD8 T cells in Susac syndrome. Reverse transcription of 0.5 to 1 ug RNA was carried out with random hexamers. TCRdb passed the immunoSEQ multiplex PCR reads through MiXCR, listing each CDR3 protein once. Among 190,000 or so distinct CDR3 sequences listed, about 95% were seen once. The source material was CD4+ T cells from PBMCs. These receptor sequences come from a human donor with multiple sclerosis.

V is TRBV24-1 and J is TRBJ1-5, with a possible D match to TRBD1 (5 bases). The germline gives CDR1 KGHDR, CDR2 SFDVKD. V was clipped by 4 bases and J by 4 bases, with 16 bases between them. The CDR3 is 16 amino acids. The CDR3 sequence is CATSDPRRGWNQPQHF. CDR3 nucleotide sequence: TGTGCCACCAGTGACCCGCGTAGGGGATGGAATCAGCCCCAGCATTTT.

The chain recombines TRBV7-3 with TRBJ2-3; D unresolved. The V end lost 1 base, the J end lost 3 bases, and 11 bases lay between the germline ends. The CDR3 has 15 amino acids. Germline V gene sequence: CDR1 SGHTA, CDR2 FQGTGA. The CDR3 nucleotides read TGTGCCAGCAGCTTAAGAGGTTCGAGTACAGATACGCAGTATTTT. Encoded protein: CASSLRGSSTDTQYF.

The rearrangement joins TRBV20-1 to TRBJ2-5; D not resolved. This CDR3 contains 13 residues. Deletions cut 3 bases from V and 0 bases from J, with 8 bases between. CDR1 is DFQATT, CDR2 SNEGSKA, per germline (reference sequence). The CDR3 loop reads CSASPANQETQYF. The CDR3 DNA sequence: TGCAGTGCTAGCCCTGCGAACCAAGAGACCCAGTACTTC.

The rearrangement links TRBV18 to TRBJ2-7; D is undetermined. CDR1 is KGHSH and CDR2 is LQKENI in the germline V gene. Trimming removed 0 bases from V and 1 base from J, with 10 bases in between. This CDR3 is 15 amino acids long. The CDR3 is CASSPPSASSYEQYF. CDR3 sequence (DNA): TGTGCCAGCTCACCACCCTCGGCCAGTTCCTACGAGCAGTACTTC.

The J gene is TRBJ1-2, the V gene TRBV5-4, with D perhaps matching TRBD1 (6 bases). Germline CDR1 is SGHNT and CDR2 is YYREEE (reference sequence). Trimming took off 9 bases at V and 6 bases at J, with 21 bases between the two ends. The CDR3 runs to 14 residues. As DNA, the CDR3 is TGTGCCATCACACCCCAAGCAGGGGTCGATGGCTACACCTTC. As protein: CAITPQAGVDGYTF.

CDR3 DNA: TGTGCCACCAGCAATCCCCGAGTCGGACTAGCGGGAGTACTGTTCTTC. It translates to CATSNPRVGLAGVLFF. V and J are TRBV15 and TRBJ2-1; 13 bases map to TRBD2. V gave up 4 bases and J gave up 15 bases; unmatched junction bases: 15. The length of the CDR3 is 16 residues. From germline, CDR1 is LNHNV and CDR2 YYDKDF (reference sequence).

The rearrangement links TRBV30 to TRBJ2-6, with unresolved D. The germline V gene has CDR1 GTSNPN and CDR2 SVGIG (reference sequence). V lost 2 bases and J lost 1, with 3 bases in between. The CDR3 length is 13 residues. The CDR3 DNA follows: TGTGCCTGGAGTCTTTCTGGGGCCAACGTCCTGACTTTC. Residues: CAWSLSGANVLTF. The full variable domain, completed using reference TRBV30 and TRBJ2-6, is SQTIHQWPATLVQPVGSPLSLECTVEGTSNPNLYWYRQAAGRGLQLLFYSVGIGQISSEVPQNLSASRPQDRQFILSSKKLLLSDSGFYLCAWSLSGANVLTFGAGSRLTVL.

This clonotype was counted once. V is TRBV20-1 and J is TRBJ2-7, with 10 positions matching TRBD2. V shed 2 bases, J shed 3 bases, and the junction held 4 bases outside the gene matches. Germline assignment: CDR1 DFQATT and CDR2 SNEGSKA (reference sequence). The CDR3 spans 14 residues. The CDR3 DNA reads as TGCAGTGCTAGACGGGGGACTAGCGTCTACGAGCAGTACTTC. Its protein is CSARRGTSVYEQYF.

This clonotype has only one observation. The chain is built from TRBV7-9 and TRBJ1-6; D is undetermined. This CDR3 spans 12 amino acids. Germline V CDR1 and CDR2: SEHNR, FQNEAQ (reference sequence). The V and J ends lost 1 base and 13 bases respectively, with 8 bases between them. This CDR3 is CASSLVEAPLHF. The CDR3 bases are TGTGCCAGCAGCTTAGTTGAGGCGCCCCTCCACTTT.

This clonotype has only a few counts. This chain links TRBV18 with TRBJ2-7, with unresolved D. The V end lost 8 bases, the J end lost 0 bases, and 8 bases lay between the germline ends. This CDR3 has 12 amino acids. Germline V gene data show CDR1 as KGHSH and CDR2 as LQKENI. The chain's CDR3 is CASSSSSYEQYF. The CDR3 region has the DNA TGTGCCAGCAGTTCCAGCTCCTACGAGCAGTACTTC. Combining the CDR3 with reference TRBV18 and TRBJ2-7 gives the whole variable domain NAGVMQNPRHLVRRRGQEARLRCSPMKGHSHVYWYRQLPEEGLKFMVYLQKENIIDESGMPKERFSAEFPKEGPSILRIQQVVRGDSAAYFCASSSSSYEQYFGPGTRLTVT.

The gene calls are TRBV3-1 and TRBJ1-6, with D uncertain. The CDR3 contains 14 residues. The germline CDR1 and CDR2 sequences are LGHDT and YNNKEL (reference sequence). Trimming removed 2 bases from V and 4 bases from J, with 6 bases in between. CDR3: CASSQQNYNSPLHF. CDR3 in DNA: TGTGCCAGCAGCCAACAGAATTATAATTCACCCCTCCACTTT.

The chain links TRBV20-1 to TRBJ2-3; TRBD1 matches 9 bases. Germline-derived CDR1 and CDR2 are DFQATT and SNEGSKA (reference sequence). The CDR3 totals 13 residues. V trimming: 7 bases; J trimming: 4 bases; junction bases outside the gene matches: 6. DNA for the CDR3: TGCAGTGAGAACAGGGGGCTTTCAGATACGCAGTATTTT. Residues: CSENRGLSDTQYF.

The CDR3 nucleotides read TGTGCCAGCAGTTCATCCGGACTAGCGGGAGCCGGGGAGCTGTTTTTT. Encoded protein: CASSSSGLAGAGELFF. The genes are TRBV6-6 and TRBJ2-2; 13 nucleotides align to TRBD2. V trimming: 4 bases; J trimming: 6 bases; junction bases outside the gene matches: 5. The CDR3 runs 16 residues. The germline V gene has CDR1 MNHNY and CDR2 SVGAGI (reference sequence).

The V call is TRBV25-1, the J call TRBJ2-7; D perhaps matches TRBD1 (5 bases). This CDR3 contains 14 residues. V was cut by 6 bases and J by 3 bases, with 15 bases left in between. Per the germline V gene, CDR1 is MGHDK and CDR2 is SYGVNS. The chain's CDR3 is CASSGPLRGYEQYF. CDR3 nucleotide sequence: TGTGCCAGCAGCGGACCACTTAGGGGCTACGAGCAGTACTTC.

The chain joins TRBV7-9 to TRBJ1-1; 8 bases are a match to TRBD1. V shed 5 bases and J 11 bases; nucleotides not matched to a gene: 7. CDR3 length equals 12 residues. Germline V CDR1 and CDR2: SEHNR, FQNEAQ (reference sequence). CDR3 sequence reads: CASSGQGVRAFF. For the CDR3, the DNA is TGTGCCAGCAGCGGACAGGGTGTGCGGGCTTTCTTT.

This clonotype was picked up one time. The genes are TRBV29-1 and TRBJ1-5; possible D gene TRBD1, 5 bases. The V and J ends lost 5 bases and 0 bases respectively, with 11 bases between them. Germline CDR1 is SQVTM and CDR2 is ANQGSEA. CDR3 length: 14 amino acids. The CDR3 sequence is CSVFDRYSNQPQHF. For the CDR3, the DNA is TGCAGCGTTTTTGACAGATATAGCAATCAGCCCCAGCATTTT.

V usage is TRBV9 and J usage is TRBJ2-5; 7 bases agree with TRBD1. Germline V gives CDR1 SGDLS, CDR2 YYNGEE. V was pared by 3 bases and J by 4 bases, with 3 bases of the junction left unmatched. The CDR3 is made up of 13 amino acids. This CDR3 reads CASSAQGSETQYF. CDR3 DNA: TGTGCCAGCAGCGCACAGGGGTCAGAGACCCAGTACTTC.

The rearrangement links TRBV27 to TRBJ1-2; the match to TRBD1 covers 7 bases. V lost 3 bases to trimming and J lost 5 bases; unmatched junction nucleotides: 9. The CDR3 consists of 15 residues. CDR1 is MNHEY and CDR2 is SMNVEV in the germline V gene (reference sequence). The DNA for the CDR3 is TGTGCCAGCAGTTTGGATAGGTGGGACAGTTATGGCTACACCTTC. Amino acids: CASSLDRWDSYGYTF.